One and the same sample provided the 29 T cell receptor beta chains below, sequenced in a study of blood T cell repertoires in COVID-19. Assay: immunoSEQ multiplex PCR; the TCRdb copy retains only in-frame clones and omits some. Among approximately 230,000 clones listed, approximately 81% were seen once. What was sequenced was peripheral blood. Receptors were obtained from a man aged 30-40 years with active or convalescent COVID-19.

The chain carries TRBV20-1 and TRBJ2-7; no clear D. The CDR3 consists of 13 residues. The ends were cut back, 3 bases at V and 1 base at J, with 10 bases in the middle. The germline V gene has CDR1 DFQATT and CDR2 SNEGSKA (reference sequence). The CDR3 bases are TGCAGTGCTAGTCCTTTTACTTCCTACGAGCAGTACTTC. Translation gives CSASPFTSYEQYF.

This clone was counted once. The rearrangement links TRBV5-1 to TRBJ2-7; perhaps TRBD2 as D (5 bases). V shed 7 bases and J shed 1 base, with 9 bases lying between them. This CDR3 spans 12 amino acids. From germline, CDR1 is SGHRS and CDR2 YFSETQ. CDR3 bases: TGCGCCAGCGGAGGACCATCCTACGAGCAGTACTTC. It codes for CASGGPSYEQYF.

The chain recombines TRBV5-1 with TRBJ2-3; 8 positions agree with TRBD2. Per germline, CDR1 SGHRS and CDR2 YFSETQ. This CDR3 has 20 amino acids. V lost 3 bases and J lost 0; bases outside the gene matches: 18. The CDR3 is CASSSPPPAGDGPSTDTQYF. The CDR3 DNA reads as TGCGCCAGCAGCTCGCCTCCCCCAGCGGGAGATGGGCCTAGCACAGATACGCAGTATTTT.

The rearrangement joins TRBV4-3 to TRBJ2-6; D possibly corresponds to TRBD2 (5 bases). This CDR3 is built from 17 residues. The V end was cut by 2 bases, the J end by 0 bases, with 11 bases between. Germline V lookup: CDR1 LGHNA, CDR2 YSLEER. CDR3 coding DNA: TGCGCCAGCAGCCAAAATCTTCGGGGCTCTGGGGCCAACGTCCTGACTTTC. It encodes CASSQNLRGSGANVLTF.

This clone was seen once. The chain recombines TRBV18 with TRBJ1-2, with a tentative D call TRBD1 (5 bases). With 3 bases removed from V and 3 bases from J, the gap between germline ends came to 11 bases. In germline, CDR1 is KGHSH, CDR2 LQKENI. The CDR3 extends over 14 amino acids. The CDR3 nucleotides read TGTGCCAGCTCACCCGGGAGGGGCTACTATGGCTACACCTTC. Translated, it gives CASSPGRGYYGYTF.

This chain links TRBV19 with TRBJ1-1, with 10 bases lining up with TRBD1. The germline gives CDR1 LNHDA, CDR2 SQIVND (reference sequence). The junction had 5 bases not matched to a gene; V was cut back by 3 bases and J by 4 bases. This CDR3 contains 15 residues. The CDR3, as DNA: TGTGCCAGTAGTATTTTTCGGACAGGGGGCACTGAAGCTTTCTTT. It codes for CASSIFRTGGTEAFF.

This clone was detected once. The V call is TRBV6-1, the J call TRBJ2-7; 10 bases fit TRBD1. V shed 2 bases, J shed 4 bases, and the junction held 2 bases outside the gene matches. The CDR3 has 14 residues. Per germline, CDR1 MNHNS and CDR2 SASEGT. CDR3 coding DNA: TGTGCCAGCAGTGAACCGGGACAGGGGTACGAGCAGTACTTC. Amino acids: CASSEPGQGYEQYF.

This clone was seen more than once but under ten times. The rearrangement uses TRBV19 and TRBJ1-1, with 9 bases identical to TRBD1. The germline V gene has CDR1 LNHDA and CDR2 SQIVND (reference sequence). Trimming cost V 7 bases and J 7 bases; bases outside gene matches: 10. The CDR3 totals 14 residues. The CDR3 region is CASIPPGTGIEAFF. In DNA form, the CDR3 reads TGTGCCAGTATTCCACCCGGGACAGGGATTGAAGCTTTCTTT.

The chain uses TRBV9 and TRBJ2-3; a possible D gene is TRBD1 (6 bases). The V and J ends lost 3 bases and 6 bases respectively, with 11 bases between them. The CDR3 is made up of 13 amino acids. The germline V gene encodes CDR1 SGDLS and CDR2 YYNGEE. CDR3 DNA: TGTGCCAGCAGCGGCCCTAGGGGGGATACGCAGTATTTT. This encodes CASSGPRGDTQYF.

This chain uses TRBV30 with TRBJ2-7; a weak D match, TRBD1 (5 bases). V lost 5 bases, J lost 5 bases, and 10 bases lay in between. In germline, CDR1 is GTSNPN, CDR2 SVGIG (reference sequence). This CDR3 region has 11 residues. As DNA, the CDR3 is TGTGCCTGGGCCGGACACCACGAGCAGTACTTC. It yields the protein CAWAGHHEQYF.

The chain employs TRBV7-2 and TRBJ2-7; D is possibly TRBD1 (5 bases). Trimming shortened V by 3 bases and J by 2 bases, and 14 bases separated the two germline ends. CDR1 SGHTA and CDR2 FQGNSA come from the germline V gene. The CDR3 extends over 15 amino acids. Written as DNA, the CDR3 is TGTGCCAGCAGCTTCCTTCCAGGGCTACCCTACGAGCAGTACTTC. Protein: CASSFLPGLPYEQYF.

The V call is TRBV19, the J call TRBJ1-5; TRBD1 is a possible D gene (6 bases). Trimming removed 6 bases from V and 6 bases from J, with 18 bases in between. This CDR3 has 15 residues. Germline CDR1 LNHDA, CDR2 SQIVND (reference sequence). The CDR3, as DNA: TGTGCCAGTAGCTTCGAACAGGGATTGAGTCAGCCCCAGCATTTT. Translation: CASSFEQGLSQPQHF.

The V and J genes are TRBV4-2 and TRBJ2-2; TRBD1 matches 9 bases. Germline loops: CDR1 LGHNA, CDR2 YNFKEQ. This CDR3 has 15 residues. Trimming cost V 2 bases and J 7 bases; bases outside gene matches: 5. CDR3 loop: CASSQRTGDGGELFF. For the CDR3, the DNA is TGTGCCAGCAGCCAACGGACAGGGGATGGCGGGGAGCTGTTTTTT.

This clone was recorded once. The V gene is TRBV6-5, the J gene TRBJ2-7, with D perhaps matching TRBD2 (7 bases). Looked up from germline, CDR1 is MNHEY and CDR2 is SVGAGI. V lost 0 bases, J lost 3 bases, and 15 bases lay in between. The CDR3 sequence is 16 residues long. CDR3 residues: CASSYSGGANFYEQYF. Here the CDR3 DNA reads TGTGCCAGCAGTTACTCGGGGGGGGCAAATTTCTACGAGCAGTACTTC.

The chain employs TRBV18 and TRBJ1-2; 10 bases match TRBD1. Losses at the gene ends were 2 bases for V and 0 bases for J; bases not matched to a gene: 9. CDR1 is KGHSH and CDR2 is LQKENI in the germline V gene. This CDR3 region has 18 residues. The CDR3 loop reads CASSPKTGQGLSNYGYTF. Here the CDR3 DNA reads TGTGCCAGCTCACCAAAGACGGGACAGGGGTTATCTAACTATGGCTACACCTTC.

The chain is built from TRBV5-1 and TRBJ2-3; 7 bases map to TRBD1. The CDR3 runs to 14 residues. V was clipped by 2 bases and J by 2 bases; unmatched bases: 2. Germline CDR1 SGHRS, CDR2 YFSETQ. The CDR3 sequence: CASSLGTATDTQYF. The CDR3, as DNA: TGCGCCAGCAGCTTAGGGACAGCCACAGATACGCAGTATTTT.

The rearrangement uses TRBV4-1 and TRBJ2-3, with 11 bases lining up with TRBD1. The ends lost 1 base at V and 5 bases at J; junction bases unmatched: 2. The CDR3 has 15 residues. CDR1 and CDR2 (germline): MGHRA, YSYEKL. CDR3 loop: CASSQVDRGLDTQYF. In DNA form, the CDR3 reads TGCGCCAGCAGCCAAGTGGACAGGGGGCTAGATACGCAGTATTTT.

V is TRBV10-3 and J is TRBJ2-7; 10 nucleotides agree with TRBD2. V shed 4 bases and J 6 bases; nucleotides not matched to a gene: 6. Germline lookup yields CDR1 ENHRY and CDR2 SYGVKD. There are 14 residues in the CDR3. CDR3 sequence: CAISALAGAIEQYF. CDR3 in DNA: TGTGCCATCAGTGCTCTAGCGGGGGCAATCGAGCAGTACTTC.

This sequence joins TRBV7-2 and TRBJ2-7, with TRBD2 matching over 12 bases. Per the germline V gene, CDR1 is SGHTA and CDR2 is FQGNSA. The CDR3 is made up of 15 amino acids. J gave up 2 bases and V 8 bases, and 7 bases lay outside the gene matches. CDR3 nucleotides: TGTGCCAGCGGGCTAGCGGGAGGGAGCCCCTACGAGCAGTACTTC. It yields the protein CASGLAGGSPYEQYF.

This chain connects TRBV5-1 to TRBJ2-2; 15 nucleotides line up with TRBD2. Germline CDR1 SGHRS, CDR2 YFSETQ. CDR3 length: 18 amino acids. J lost 4 bases, V lost 3 bases, and 7 bases had no gene match. The CDR3 coding sequence is TGCGCCAGCAGCTCGGGACTAGCGGGAGGATCGCTCACCGGGGAGCTGTTTTTT. It encodes CASSSGLAGGSLTGELFF. Full variable domain (outside the CDR3, taken from reference TRBV5-1 and TRBJ2-2): KAGVTQTPRYLIKTRGQQVTLSCSPISGHRSVSWYQQTPGQGLQFLFEYFSETQRNKGNFPGRFSGRQFSNSRSEMNVSTLELGDSALYLCASSSGLAGGSLTGELFFGEGSRLTVL.

This sequence joins TRBV3-1 (or the pseudogene TRBV3-2) and TRBJ2-5; 9 bases align to TRBD1. Per germline, CDR1 LGHDT and CDR2 YNNKEL (reference sequence). Losses at the gene ends were 11 bases for V and 2 bases for J; bases not matched to a gene: 18. This CDR3 spans 17 amino acids. The CDR3, as DNA: TGTGCCCGTCGGACAGGGGCTTCGAAGCTCTATCAAGAGACCCAGTACTTC. Amino acid sequence: CARRTGASKLYQETQYF.

The chain carries TRBV7-2 and TRBJ1-2; 7 bases align to TRBD1. The V gene end was trimmed by 1 base and the J gene end by 4 bases; junction bases not matched to a gene: 6. Germline V gene sequence: CDR1 SGHTA, CDR2 FQGNSA. The CDR3 has 15 residues. CDR3 loop: CASSLEGGQFYGYTF. In DNA, the CDR3 is TGTGCCAGCAGCTTAGAGGGGGGACAGTTCTATGGCTACACCTTC.

The V call is TRBV28, the J call TRBJ1-4; D is unclear. There are 18 residues in the CDR3. V lost 5 bases and J 0 bases, leaving 19 bases between the germline ends. The germline V gene encodes CDR1 MDHEN and CDR2 SYDVKM. CDR3 in amino acids: CASSTEAAAGTTNEKLFF. The CDR3 DNA follows: TGTGCCAGCAGTACTGAGGCCGCGGCGGGTACAACTAATGAAAAACTGTTTTTT.

The rearrangement joins TRBV7-9 to TRBJ1-6; D is ambiguous. V lost 2 bases and J 10 bases, leaving 18 bases between the germline ends. This CDR3 has 16 residues. Germline values: CDR1 SEHNR, CDR2 FQNEAQ (reference sequence). CDR3 in DNA: TGTGCCAGCAGCTTAAACCGGGGTGGTTTATGGTCACCCCTCCACTTT. Protein product: CASSLNRGGLWSPLHF.

This chain connects TRBV5-1 to TRBJ2-7; D is unresolved. V lost 0 bases and J 7 bases, leaving 11 bases between the germline ends. The CDR3 consists of 13 residues. CDR1 is SGHRS, CDR2 YFSETQ, per germline. Here the CDR3 DNA reads TGCGCCAGCAGCTTGGGCGGAACCTCTGAGCAGTACTTC. It specifies CASSLGGTSEQYF.

The V and J genes are TRBV7-2 and TRBJ2-3; 8 bases align to TRBD2. After removal of 1 base from V and 2 bases from J, the junction contained 2 bases not matched to a gene. The CDR3 spans 15 residues. The germline CDR1 and CDR2 sequences are SGHTA and FQGNSA. This chain's CDR3 is CASSLGGGNTDTQYF. The CDR3 DNA sequence: TGTGCCAGCAGCTTAGGCGGGGGGAACACAGATACGCAGTATTTT.

About this clone: The germline gene is not matched at one end of the junction; a read error may be the cause. The V gene is TRBV9, the J gene TRBJ1-4; the D gene is possibly TRBD1 (5 bases). There are 14 residues in the CDR3. Per the germline V gene, CDR1 is SGDLS and CDR2 is YYNGEE. CDR3 residues: CASSVGTPNEKLFF. CDR3 DNA: TGTGCCAGCAGCGTAGGGACACCTAACGAAAAACTGTTTTTT.

The chain carries TRBV10-1 and TRBJ1-1; D not certain. Germline-derived CDR1 and CDR2 are WNHNN and SYGVQD (reference sequence). The CDR3 extends over 13 amino acids. V lost 8 bases to trimming and J lost 1 base, with 11 bases between them. The CDR3 DNA sequence: TGCGCCAGCTCACCCAGAAGGAACACTGAAGCTTTCTTT. This gives the protein CASSPRRNTEAFF.

The gene calls are TRBV9 and TRBJ2-3; D gene uncertain. The length of the CDR3 is 14 residues. Germline V gene sequence: CDR1 SGDLS, CDR2 YYNGEE. The V end lost 0 bases, the J end lost 1 base, and 6 bases lay between the germline ends. CDR3 residues: CASSVDYGTDTQYF. As DNA, the CDR3 is TGTGCCAGCAGCGTAGACTACGGCACAGATACGCAGTATTTT.